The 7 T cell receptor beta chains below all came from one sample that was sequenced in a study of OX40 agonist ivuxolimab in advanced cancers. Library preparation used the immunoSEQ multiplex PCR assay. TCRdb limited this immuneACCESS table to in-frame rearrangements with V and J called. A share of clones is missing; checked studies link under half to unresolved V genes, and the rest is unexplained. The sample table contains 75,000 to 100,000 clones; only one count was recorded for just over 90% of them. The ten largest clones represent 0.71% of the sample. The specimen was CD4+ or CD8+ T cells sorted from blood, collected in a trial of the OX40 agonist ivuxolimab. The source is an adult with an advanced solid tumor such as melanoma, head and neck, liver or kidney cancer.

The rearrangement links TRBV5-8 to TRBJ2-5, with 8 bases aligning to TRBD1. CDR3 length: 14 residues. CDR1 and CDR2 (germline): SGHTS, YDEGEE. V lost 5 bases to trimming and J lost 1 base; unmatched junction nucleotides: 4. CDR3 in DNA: TGTGCCAGCAGACATACAGGGGGCCAAGAGACCCAGTACTTC. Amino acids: CASRHTGGQETQYF.

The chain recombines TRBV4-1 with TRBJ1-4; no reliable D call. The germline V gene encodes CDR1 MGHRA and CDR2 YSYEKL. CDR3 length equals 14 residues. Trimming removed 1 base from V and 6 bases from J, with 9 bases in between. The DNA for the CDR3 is TGCGCCAGCAGCCAAGGAGGGCTAGATGAAAAACTGTTTTTT. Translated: CASSQGGLDEKLFF.

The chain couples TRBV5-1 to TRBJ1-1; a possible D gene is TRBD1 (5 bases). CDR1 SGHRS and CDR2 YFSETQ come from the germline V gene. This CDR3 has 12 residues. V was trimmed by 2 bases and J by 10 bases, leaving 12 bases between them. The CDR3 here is CASSFSGEGAFF. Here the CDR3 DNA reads TGCGCCAGCAGCTTCTCGGGGGAGGGAGCTTTCTTT.

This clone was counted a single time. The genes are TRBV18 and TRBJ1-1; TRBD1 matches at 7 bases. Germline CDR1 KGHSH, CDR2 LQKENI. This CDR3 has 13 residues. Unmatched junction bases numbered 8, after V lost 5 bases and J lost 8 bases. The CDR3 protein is CASSEQGRLEAFF. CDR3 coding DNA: TGTGCCAGCTCAGAACAGGGGCGACTGGAAGCTTTCTTT.

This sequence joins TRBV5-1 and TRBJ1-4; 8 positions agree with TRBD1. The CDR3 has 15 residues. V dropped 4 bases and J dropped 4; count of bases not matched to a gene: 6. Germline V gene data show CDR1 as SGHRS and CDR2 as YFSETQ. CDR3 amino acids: CASSGTGRGNEKLFF. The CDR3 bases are TGCGCCAGCAGCGGGACAGGAAGGGGTAATGAAAAACTGTTTTTT.

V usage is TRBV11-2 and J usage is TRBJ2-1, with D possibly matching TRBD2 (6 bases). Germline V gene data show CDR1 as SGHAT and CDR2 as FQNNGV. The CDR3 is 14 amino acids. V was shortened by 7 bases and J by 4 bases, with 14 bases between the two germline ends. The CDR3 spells CASTLGGFYNEQFF. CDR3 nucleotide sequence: TGTGCCAGCACCCTCGGGGGATTTTACAATGAGCAGTTCTTC.

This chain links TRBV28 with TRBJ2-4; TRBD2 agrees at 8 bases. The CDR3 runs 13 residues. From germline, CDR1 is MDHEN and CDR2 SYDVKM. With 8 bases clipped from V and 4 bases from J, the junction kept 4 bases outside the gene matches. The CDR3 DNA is TGTGCCAGCCGCCCTAGCGGGAAAAACATTCAGTACTTC. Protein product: CASRPSGKNIQYF.